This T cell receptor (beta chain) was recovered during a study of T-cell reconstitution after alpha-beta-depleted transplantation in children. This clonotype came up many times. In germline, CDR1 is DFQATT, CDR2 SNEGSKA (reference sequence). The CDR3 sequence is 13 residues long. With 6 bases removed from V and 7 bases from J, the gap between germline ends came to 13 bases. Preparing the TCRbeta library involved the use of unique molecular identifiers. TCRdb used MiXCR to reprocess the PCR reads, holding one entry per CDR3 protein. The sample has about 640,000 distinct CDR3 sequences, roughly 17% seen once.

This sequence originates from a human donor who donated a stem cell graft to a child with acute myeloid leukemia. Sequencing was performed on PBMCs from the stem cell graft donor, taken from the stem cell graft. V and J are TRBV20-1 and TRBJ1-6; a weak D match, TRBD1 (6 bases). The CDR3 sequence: CSAPGHGNSPLHF. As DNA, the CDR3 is TGCAGTGCCCCGGGACATGGAAATTCACCCCTCCACTTT.